Below are 5 T cell receptor beta chains sequenced from a single sample in a study of T cells in Graves' hyperthyroidism and ophthalmopathy (dated by TCRdb to the late 2010s). The receptor library was made with multiplex PCR. Sequencing relied on an Illumina HiSeq 2000. The TCR beta CDR3 regions were amplified from RNA transcripts. A first-round RT-PCR of the TCR CDR3 used the HTBI primer set with the Qiagen OneStep RT-PCR kit. TCRdb redid the processing of the public reads, applying fastp at Q25 and MiXCR, and retained in-frame beta chains. Duplicate CDR3 protein sequences are folded into a single record with the most common DNA and genes. Across this sample there are over 300,000 distinct CDR3 sequences, with 14% seen only once. The ten largest clones capture 9.5% to 12% of the sample. Sequencing was carried out using blood. The receptors shown here come from a woman in her sixties with Graves' hyperthyroidism.

V is TRBV28 and J is TRBJ2-5, with no clear D. Germline values: CDR1 MDHEN, CDR2 SYDVKM. The CDR3 spans 14 residues. The germline V and J ends were trimmed by 4 bases and 2 bases, with 11 bases remaining between them. CDR3 coding DNA: TGTGCCAGCAGTTCCCAAAGTATACAAGAGACCCAGTACTTC. This encodes CASSSQSIQETQYF.

This clonotype has at least ten counts. This chain links TRBV12-3 or TRBV12-4 with TRBJ1-1; TRBD1 is a possible D gene (6 bases). Trimming stripped 1 base from V and 0 bases from J, with 15 bases between. The CDR3 consists of 17 residues. In DNA, the CDR3 is TGTGCCAGCAGTTTAGTGCTACCGGGACATATGAACACTGAAGCTTTCTTT. This encodes CASSLVLPGHMNTEAFF.

The sample holds a few counts of this clonotype. The chain joins TRBV6-5 to TRBJ1-5, with D possibly TRBD1 on 5 matching bases. The V end was cut by 0 bases, the J end by 6 bases, with 12 bases between. Germline V CDR1 and CDR2: MNHEY, SVGAGI. This CDR3 is 15 amino acids long. The CDR3 region is CASSYSARAGQPQHF. The DNA for the CDR3 is TGTGCCAGCAGTTACTCCGCCAGGGCGGGTCAGCCCCAGCATTTT.

In this sample, this clonotype turned up many times. The chain uses TRBV29-1 and TRBJ1-1, with D possibly matching TRBD1 (5 bases). Trimming cost V 7 bases and J 0 bases, with 12 bases left between them. Germline V gene lookup returns CDR1 SQVTM and CDR2 ANQGSEA. This CDR3 has 13 amino acids. The CDR3 spells CSARQSMNTEAFF. CDR3 sequence (DNA): TGCAGCGCCCGACAGTCCATGAACACTGAAGCTTTCTTT.

There are many counts of this clonotype. This chain connects TRBV30 to TRBJ2-1, with 8 bases lining up with TRBD2. There are 15 residues in the CDR3. V was pared by 2 bases and J by 4 bases, with 7 bases of the junction left unmatched. From germline, CDR1 is GTSNPN and CDR2 SVGIG (reference sequence). This CDR3 reads CAWSQAGGRYNEQFF. As DNA, the CDR3 is TGTGCCTGGAGTCAGGCGGGGGGACGGTACAATGAGCAGTTCTTC.